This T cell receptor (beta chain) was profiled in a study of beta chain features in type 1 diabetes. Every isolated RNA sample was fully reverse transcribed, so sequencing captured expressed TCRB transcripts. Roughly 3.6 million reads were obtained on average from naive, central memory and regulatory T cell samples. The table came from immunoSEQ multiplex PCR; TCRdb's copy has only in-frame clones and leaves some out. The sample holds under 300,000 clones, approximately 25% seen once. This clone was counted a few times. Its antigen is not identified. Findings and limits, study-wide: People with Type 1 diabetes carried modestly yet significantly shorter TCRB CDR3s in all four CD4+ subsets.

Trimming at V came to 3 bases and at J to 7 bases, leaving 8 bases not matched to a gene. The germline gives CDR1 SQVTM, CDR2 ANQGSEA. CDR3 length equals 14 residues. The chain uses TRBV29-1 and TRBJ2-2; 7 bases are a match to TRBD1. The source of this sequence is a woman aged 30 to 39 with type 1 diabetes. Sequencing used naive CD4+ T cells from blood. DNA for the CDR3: TGCAGCGTTGATTCAGGGGGATTTGTCGGGGAGCTGTTTTTT. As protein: CSVDSGGFVGELFF.